Below, 28 T cell receptor beta chains from the same sample are listed, as sequenced in a study of blood T cell repertoires in COVID-19. Here immunoSEQ multiplex PCR was the method, and the copy in TCRdb shows in-frame clones only, minus some. The sample has roughly 230,000 clones, approximately 85% seen once. Sequences were obtained from peripheral blood. These receptors came from a man aged 50-60 years with COVID-19, enrolled during active disease.

This clone showed up just a few times. The chain is built from TRBV2 and TRBJ1-2; D is ambiguous. V was clipped by 4 bases and J by 4 bases, with 19 bases between them. Germline V gene lookup returns CDR1 SNHLY and CDR2 FYNNEI. The length of the CDR3 is 16 residues. The CDR3 region has the DNA TGTGCCAGCAGTGTAGCCCCGAGGGCGGCGTCCTATGGCTACACCTTC. Amino acid sequence: CASSVAPRAASYGYTF.

The chain is built from TRBV6-5 and TRBJ1-2; D is uncertain. V gave up 3 bases and J gave up 3 bases, with 8 bases separating them. The CDR3 runs 13 residues. Germline CDR1 MNHEY, CDR2 SVGAGI. The CDR3 region is CASSYGQYYGYTF. For the CDR3, the DNA is TGTGCCAGCAGTTATGGGCAGTACTATGGCTACACCTTC.

In regard to this clone: Other DNA sequences within the sample encode an identical CDR3. This sequence joins TRBV27 and TRBJ2-7, with D hard to call. CDR1 MNHEY and CDR2 SMNVEV come from the germline V gene (reference sequence). The CDR3 extends over 13 amino acids. The ends were cut back, 0 bases at V and 3 bases at J, with 6 bases in the middle. The CDR3 sequence: CASSLSLSYEQYF. The CDR3 DNA is TGTGCCAGCAGTTTATCCCTGAGCTACGAGCAGTACTTC.

This clone showed up just a few times. The same CDR3 arises from other DNA sequences in this sample as well. This rearrangement joins TRBV18 to TRBJ1-5; 9 bases fit TRBD1. The CDR3 runs to 14 residues. V dropped 3 bases and J dropped 4; count of bases not matched to a gene: 1. Germline V gene data show CDR1 as KGHSH and CDR2 as LQKENI. The CDR3 protein is CASSPTGGNQPQHF. The DNA for the CDR3 is TGTGCCAGCTCACCGACAGGGGGTAATCAGCCCCAGCATTTT.

The chain joins TRBV19 to TRBJ2-2, with 7 bases that match TRBD1. This CDR3 has 16 residues. Trimming cost V 3 bases and J 4 bases; bases outside gene matches: 8. Germline assignment: CDR1 LNHDA and CDR2 SQIVND (reference sequence). In nucleotides, the CDR3 is TGTGCCAGTAGTATCAGTCGGGCAGGGGGCACCGGGGAGCTGTTTTTT. Residues: CASSISRAGGTGELFF.

V usage is TRBV7-2 and J usage is TRBJ1-2; 12 nucleotides line up with TRBD1. The CDR3 has 16 residues. The V and J ends lost 2 bases and 4 bases, in that order; junction bases with no gene match: 5. Germline CDR1 reads SGHTA; CDR2 reads FQGNSA. The CDR3 DNA sequence: TGTGCCAGCAGCTTAAAGGGACAGGGGGCTTTCTATGGCTACACCTTC. It is translated as CASSLKGQGAFYGYTF. The full variable domain, in which reference TRBV7-2 and TRBJ1-2 provide the parts outside the CDR3, is GAGVSQSPSNKVTEKGKDVELRCDPISGHTALYWYRQSLGQGLEFLIYFQGNSAPDKSGLPSDRFSAERTGGSVSTLTIQRTQQEDSAVYLCASSLKGQGAFYGYTFGSGTRLTVV.

This clone turned up a few times. The chain employs TRBV30 and TRBJ1-4, with TRBD1 as a possible D gene (5 bases). The CDR3 has 13 residues. Trimming shortened V by 2 bases and J by 8 bases, and 12 bases separated the two germline ends. Germline CDR1 and CDR2: GTSNPN and SVGIG (reference sequence). This CDR3 is CAWSPGRGEKLFF. The CDR3 bases are TGTGCCTGGAGTCCAGGGCGAGGAGAAAAACTGTTTTTT.

The chain is built from TRBV23-1 and TRBJ1-1, with D uncertain. TRBV23-1 is assigned to the ORF class and has an uncertain function. The CDR3 consists of 11 residues. V dropped 5 bases and J dropped 6 bases, with 7 bases sitting between them. The CDR3 nucleotides read TGCGCCAGCAGTTGGAGATCTGAAGCTTTCTTT. The encoded protein is CASSWRSEAFF.

The V call is TRBV9, the J call TRBJ2-5, with D maybe TRBD2 (6 bases). The CDR3 covers 13 residues. Trimming cost V 0 bases and J 3 bases, with 6 bases left between them. Germline lookup yields CDR1 SGDLS and CDR2 YYNGEE. The CDR3 region has the DNA TGTGCCAGCAGCGTAGGGGGGGAAGAGACCCAGTACTTC. Encoded protein: CASSVGGEETQYF.

The chain has TRBV18 and TRBJ1-1, with D maybe TRBD1 (5 bases). Per germline, CDR1 KGHSH and CDR2 LQKENI. This CDR3 comprises 13 residues. Trimming cost V 6 bases and J 0 bases, with 8 bases left between them. CDR3 sequence (DNA): TGTGCCAGCTCGACAGCGATGAACACTGAAGCTTTCTTT. Protein sequence: CASSTAMNTEAFF.

The rearrangement joins TRBV30 to TRBJ2-1; 8 nucleotides line up with TRBD2. The CDR3 is 14 amino acids. V lost 0 bases and J lost 10; bases outside the gene matches: 8. CDR1 is GTSNPN and CDR2 is SVGIG in the germline V gene (reference sequence). CDR3 in amino acids: CAWSVADLAGEQFF. The CDR3 bases are TGTGCCTGGAGTGTAGCCGATCTAGCGGGCGAGCAGTTCTTC.

The rearrangement links TRBV12-2 to TRBJ1-6; the table's TRBD1 call for D was not verified on the DNA. TRBV12-2 is flagged as a pseudogene. The length of the CDR3 is 15 residues. CDR3 bases: TGTGCAAGTCGCTTAGTGTCCAGGGATCATTCACCCCTCCACTTT. Protein: CASRLVSRDHSPLHF.

The chain joins TRBV2 to TRBJ1-6, with D unclear. The CDR3 is 14 amino acids. Looked up from germline, CDR1 is SNHLY and CDR2 is FYNNEI. V was trimmed by 9 bases and J by 0 bases, leaving 9 bases between them. The CDR3 sequence is CASTESSYNSPLHF. In nucleotides, the CDR3 is TGTGCCAGTACAGAGAGCTCCTATAATTCACCCCTCCACTTT. Complete variable domain (other parts from reference TRBV2 and TRBJ1-6): EPEVTQTPSHQVTQMGQEVILRCVPISNHLYFYWYRQILGQKVEFLVSFYNNEISEKSEIFDDQFSVERPDGSNFTLKIRSTKLEDSAMYFCASTESSYNSPLHFGNGTRLTVT.

The rearrangement links TRBV5-1 to TRBJ2-7; weak D call: TRBD2 (6 bases). This CDR3 has 16 residues. Germline CDR1 reads SGHRS; CDR2 reads YFSETQ. Trimming stripped 0 bases from V and 0 bases from J, with 13 bases between. CDR3 protein: CASSLVAGRNSYEQYF. CDR3 DNA: TGCGCCAGCAGCTTGGTTGCAGGGAGGAACTCCTACGAGCAGTACTTC. Drawing the rest from reference TRBV5-1 and TRBJ2-7, the complete variable domain is KAGVTQTPRYLIKTRGQQVTLSCSPISGHRSVSWYQQTPGQGLQFLFEYFSETQRNKGNFPGRFSGRQFSNSRSEMNVSTLELGDSALYLCASSLVAGRNSYEQYFGPGTRLTVT.

V gene TRBV6-5 combines with J gene TRBJ2-1, with 7 bases fitting TRBD1. Germline loops: CDR1 MNHEY, CDR2 SVGAGI. The CDR3 length is 14 residues. The V and J ends lost 7 bases and 0 bases, in that order; junction bases with no gene match: 3. In nucleotides, the CDR3 is TGTGCCAGCACCTGGGACAGCTCCTACAATGAGCAGTTCTTC. This translates into CASTWDSSYNEQFF.

The CDR3: CASSEARTVPYGYTF. In DNA, the CDR3 is TGTGCCAGCAGTGAAGCACGGACAGTCCCCTATGGCTACACCTTC. J is TRBJ1-2 and V is TRBV2; D may be TRBD1 (6 bases). This CDR3 contains 15 residues. Germline V gene lookup returns CDR1 SNHLY and CDR2 FYNNEI. V lost 0 bases and J 4 bases, leaving 12 bases between the germline ends.

This chain joins TRBV7-8 and TRBJ1-6; TRBD1 is a possible D gene (5 bases). The germline V and J ends were trimmed by 1 base and 8 bases, with 15 bases remaining between them. Looked up from germline, CDR1 is SGHVS and CDR2 is FQNEAQ. The CDR3 spans 16 residues. The CDR3 loop reads CASSLGGAGVDSPLHF. The CDR3 nucleotides are TGTGCCAGCAGCTTAGGCGGAGCGGGGGTTGATTCACCCCTCCACTTT.

The rearrangement uses TRBV12-3 or TRBV12-4 and TRBJ2-1; D is possibly TRBD2 (7 bases). The CDR3 extends over 13 amino acids. Trimming removed 7 bases at V and 6 bases at J, with 13 bases between. The CDR3 spells CASTRGAVNEQFF. The CDR3 nucleotides read TGTGCCAGCACCCGGGGGGCAGTCAATGAGCAGTTCTTC.

The chain recombines TRBV10-3 with TRBJ1-6, with D perhaps TRBD1 (5 bases). CDR1 ENHRY and CDR2 SYGVKD come from the germline V gene. Trimming stripped 3 bases from V and 10 bases from J, with 16 bases between. The CDR3 has 15 residues. CDR3 DNA: TGTGCCATCAGTGAACAGGTGGCGGCTGAGTCACCCCTCCACTTT. Residues: CAISEQVAAESPLHF.

The chain recombines TRBV4-1 with TRBJ2-1, with D perhaps TRBD1 (5 bases). The CDR3 covers 17 residues. The germline V and J ends were trimmed by 2 bases and 9 bases, with 23 bases remaining between them. Germline V gene data show CDR1 as MGHRA and CDR2 as YSYEKL. The CDR3 bases are TGCGCCAGCAGCCAAAATCGACAGAGAACTGTAGGCGGTGAGCAGTTCTTC. Amino acids: CASSQNRQRTVGGEQFF.

This chain connects TRBV18 to TRBJ1-2; the D is unclear. The V end was cut by 0 bases, the J end by 0 bases, with 8 bases between. The CDR3 covers 15 residues. Germline V gives CDR1 KGHSH, CDR2 LQKENI. In nucleotides, the CDR3 is TGTGCCAGCTCACCACCTCTCATAGCTAACTATGGCTACACCTTC. Its protein is CASSPPLIANYGYTF.

This chain joins TRBV5-8 and TRBJ1-5; 8 bases agree with TRBD1. The germline V gene has CDR1 SGHTS and CDR2 YDEGEE. V was clipped by 6 bases and J by 8 bases; unmatched bases: 7. The CDR3 has 13 residues. CDR3 in DNA: TGTGCCAGCAACACAGGGGGTAGTAAGCCCCAGCATTTT. It translates to CASNTGGSKPQHF.

The chain is built from TRBV11-2 and TRBJ2-7; 8 bases are a match to TRBD2. Germline assignment: CDR1 SGHAT and CDR2 FQNNGV. Trimming removed 3 bases from V and 6 bases from J; junction bases left unmatched: 4. The CDR3 loop spans 13 amino acids. CDR3 residues: CASSFDLAGEQYF. The CDR3 coding sequence is TGTGCCAGCAGCTTCGACCTAGCGGGCGAGCAGTACTTC.

V is TRBV6-5 and J is TRBJ2-2; 8 bases align to TRBD1. The V gene's germline CDR1 is MNHEY and CDR2 SVGAGI. This CDR3 has 14 amino acids. V shed 5 bases, J shed 4 bases, and the junction held 3 bases outside the gene matches. This CDR3 reads CASSPGGSTGELFF. The CDR3 region has the DNA TGTGCCAGCAGTCCAGGGGGCAGCACCGGGGAGCTGTTTTTT.

The genes are TRBV9 and TRBJ2-7; 8 nucleotides agree with TRBD2. V lost 3 bases to trimming and J lost 9 bases; unmatched junction nucleotides: 5. This CDR3 has 12 residues. The germline V gene has CDR1 SGDLS and CDR2 YYNGEE. Here the CDR3 DNA reads TGTGCCAGCAGCGCGCCCCGGGGGGGGCAGTACTTC. This codes for CASSAPRGGQYF.

The table lists this clone with a few counts. This chain connects TRBV7-9 to TRBJ2-7, with 9 bases lining up with TRBD1. The V segment lost 3 bases and the J segment 7 bases; nucleotides outside the gene matches: 7. Germline V gives CDR1 SEHNR, CDR2 FQNEAQ (reference sequence). The CDR3 sequence is 14 residues long. CDR3 region: CASSFLQGAREQYF. CDR3 in DNA: TGTGCCAGCAGCTTCCTACAGGGGGCGCGTGAGCAGTACTTC.

The count of this clone is one. V usage is TRBV4-1 and J usage is TRBJ1-4, with 7 bases fitting TRBD1. The CDR3 consists of 18 residues. Per germline, CDR1 MGHRA and CDR2 YSYEKL. V lost 0 bases, J lost 6 bases, and 13 bases stayed unmatched. This chain's CDR3 is CASSQDGVPAGGYEKLFF. The CDR3 DNA reads TGCGCCAGCAGCCAAGATGGCGTTCCGGCAGGGGGATATGAAAAACTGTTTTTT.

V gene TRBV27 combines with J gene TRBJ1-1; a weak D match, TRBD1 (5 bases). In germline, CDR1 is MNHEY, CDR2 SMNVEV (reference sequence). Trimming cost V 5 bases and J 8 bases, with 15 bases left between them. The CDR3 length is 13 residues. The CDR3 sequence is CASSRAGHFEAFF. The DNA for the CDR3 is TGTGCCAGCAGTAGGGCAGGGCATTTCGAAGCTTTCTTT.